This TCR beta chain was profiled in a study of T and B cells in COVID-19 patients. In germline, CDR1 is LNHDA, CDR2 SQIVND (reference sequence). The CDR3 is made up of 15 amino acids. The ends lost 3 bases at V and 7 bases at J; junction bases unmatched: 9. TRB was amplified from around 230-520 ng of blood genomic DNA. This clonotype is medium-sized in the sample. Multiplex PCR with BIOMED2 TRB-A/B primer pools amplified TRB rearrangements. Via MiXCR, TCRdb re-called the multiplex PCR reads, giving one row per CDR3 protein. Among about 7,000 distinct CDR3 sequences, more than 25% were seen once, and the ten largest hold around 10%.

Sequencing was carried out using blood. The chain is built from TRBV19 and TRBJ2-7; 10 positions agree with TRBD2. The clonotype comes from a human donor with active COVID-19. CDR3 sequence (DNA): TGTGCCAGTAGTATTCGGTCTCTAGCGGGAGAAGAGCAGTACTTC. Translation: CASSIRSLAGEEQYF.